What follows is one T cell receptor beta chain and its context. The antigen it binds to is not known. The CDR3 runs 14 amino acids, cysteine and phenylalanine included. No DNA has been recorded. Taken from the germline V gene, the CDR1 and CDR2 loops are LGHNA and YNFKEQ. Library method: 5' RACE. For each TCR library, 3,500 to 4,000 ng of total RNA was used. For each sample, cDNA synthesis with SMARTScribe reverse transcriptase was split into eight separate reactions. Unique molecular identifiers containing a 6-nucleotide sample barcode were introduced through template switching during cDNA synthesis. TCRalpha and TCRbeta cDNA was amplified by two nested PCRs of about 15 and 9 cycles, with bead purification after each PCR. Before amplification, cDNA was treated with uracil DNA-glycosylase and purified using the QIAquick PCR purification kit. The second PCR added Illumina TruSeq-compatible adapters along with sample-specific barcodes. TapeStation and Qubit were used to check library quality and concentration, and 4 to 6.5 ng of each library went into the pool. The pooled libraries were sequenced with 2 x 100 bp reads and custom sequencing primers on an Illumina HiSeq2500 single-index Rapid Run. On the authors' methods: MiGEC version 1.2.6 was used for UMI-based consensus assembly to correct PCR and sequencing errors. V(D)J alignment, clonotype assembly and CDR3 extraction were performed with MiXCR version 2.1.1. To normalise gene usage, clonotype sharing and MAIT/NKT TCR abundance, the top 1000, 10 000 and 20 000 clonotypes in each sample were analysed. Diversity was computed as the inverse Simpson index with the vegan R package after downsampling to 27 000 UMIs. Paired Mann-Whitney U tests were applied to discordant twin pairs, and Benjamini-Hochberg correction was used for multiple testing. After reprocessing by TCRdb, each CDR3 protein sequence is one entry, and no DNA is given. The V and J calls and clone size are TCRdb's, not the authors'. The sample's own table lists fewer than 200,000 distinct CDR3 sequences. The top ten clonotypes cover roughly 2.3% of the sample.

This specimen comes from a study of monozygotic twins with inflammatory bowel disease (dated by TCRdb to between 2017 and 2020). For the study in its entirety: A total of about 28 monozygotic twin pairs were included in the full study, comprising nine German pairs (four IBD-concordant, five IBD-discordant) and 19 IBD-discordant Danish pairs. Each individual had, on average, about 151 000 unique TCRalpha sequences and 181 000 unique TCRbeta sequences available for analysis. Disease-associated traits were sought mainly through comparisons between IBD patients and their genetically identical healthy co-twins within discordant pairs.

Results and caveats for the whole study, not just this receptor: Measured by the inverse Simpson index, TCRbeta repertoire diversity was lower in IBD patients than in their healthy co-twins. Different T cell subtypes could not be distinguished in the analysis. Differing immunosuppressive treatments among patients may have added background noise and inter-individual variability to the repertoires. Repertoire similarity did not differ between concordant and discordant twins, possibly due to limited statistical power. IBD patients shared fewer clonotypes with other individuals than healthy twins did, most markedly in patients showing signs of disease activity. No single strong signal or clonotype linked to IBD turned up in the results, so the idea that one exists was not supported.

From each donor, a roughly 2.5 ml peripheral blood sample was drawn into PAXgene tubes and stored at -80 degrees C. Total RNA was isolated from whole blood with the PAXgene blood miRNA kit on an automated QIAcube, without T cell sorting. Deep TCRalpha and TCRbeta repertoire profiling with unique molecular barcoding was performed on peripheral blood of monozygotic twin pairs concordant or discordant for inflammatory bowel disease. Smoking habits were recorded for all twin pairs, and each individual was classified as a current, former or never smoker. The receptor comes from a human donor with ulcerative colitis or Crohn's disease, or a healthy co-twin of an affected twin (not recorded which). In this chain, TRBV4-2 is recombined with TRBJ2-1; TCRdb outputs TRBD2, but without DNA this stays unchecked. The sequenced material came from blood. This receptor has the CDR3 CASSQALLDNEQFF.